This T cell receptor beta chain was recorded in a study of blood T cell repertoires in COVID-19. The CDR3 runs 13 residues. The V gene's germline CDR1 is SEHNR and CDR2 FQNEAQ (reference sequence). Between the trimmed V and J ends, which lost 3 bases and 5 bases, there was a span of 10 bases. Data came from immunoSEQ multiplex PCR; TCRdb stores just in-frame clones and leaves some out. This sample yields 200,000 to 250,000 clones, of which roughly 84% are seen a single time; roughly 6.2% belongs to the top ten. The gene calls are TRBV7-9 and TRBJ2-5; the D gene is possibly TRBD2 (6 bases). Material for sequencing was PBMCs or T cells enriched from blood (not recorded which). The clonotype originates from a woman aged 40 to 55 who had recovered from COVID-19. The CDR3 protein is CASSFPGRETQYF. The CDR3 DNA reads as TGTGCCAGCAGCTTCCCAGGGAGGGAGACCCAGTACTTC.